This T cell receptor (beta chain) stems from a study of beta chain features in type 1 diabetes. Whole-study results and caveats: Naive, central memory and regulatory TCRB repertoires appeared more similar among patients than healthy donors. Shorter TCRB CDR3s, moderately but significantly so, were found in Type 1 diabetes patients in all four CD4+ subsets.

A single heparinised blood sample, averaging approximately 116 mL, was obtained per donor. There are a few counts of this clone. Its antigen is unknown. The germline gives CDR1 SEHNR, CDR2 FQNEAQ (reference sequence). CDR3 length equals 14 residues. The V end lost 2 bases, the J end lost 0 bases, and 8 bases lay between the germline ends. Expressed TCRB transcripts were sequenced after all isolated RNA was converted to cDNA. Profiled with immunoSEQ multiplex PCR; TCRdb holds only in-frame clones, not every one. Of around 280,000 clones listed, approximately 16% are singletons. This chain joins TRBV7-9 and TRBJ2-7; D not resolved. The material sequenced was naive CD4+ T cells from blood. The receptor's source is a man aged 18-30 years with type 1 diabetes. Written as DNA, the CDR3 is TGTGCCAGCAGCTTACAGGAAATCTCCTACGAGCAGTACTTC. It translates to CASSLQEISYEQYF.